The 18 T cell receptor beta chains below all came from one sample that was sequenced in a study of long-term antiretroviral therapy in people with HIV. Runs used v3.0 of the immunoSEQ assay and were done at survey level. Data came from immunoSEQ multiplex PCR; TCRdb stores just in-frame clones and leaves some out. The top ten clones hold about 19% of a sample with approximately 13,000 clones, over 70% of them seen once. The source material was unsorted PBMCs, sampled 1.3 years before starting antiretroviral therapy. All receptors come from a man between 35 and 55 years old with HIV.

The chain is built from TRBV11-2 and TRBJ2-2; TRBD2 might be the D (7 bases). Germline CDR1 reads SGHAT; CDR2 reads FQNNGV. This CDR3 has 17 residues. Trimming removed 5 bases at V and 5 bases at J, with 21 bases between. CDR3 amino acids: CASSRSAGGPPTGELFF. The CDR3 bases are TGTGCCAGCAGCCGTTCAGCCGGGGGGCCACCGACCGGGGAGCTGTTTTTT.

Sample share makes this clone hyperexpanded. V and J are TRBV29-1 and TRBJ2-7; 7 bases fit TRBD1. J was trimmed by 0 bases and V by 6 bases; bases with no gene match: 11. Germline V gene sequence: CDR1 SQVTM, CDR2 ANQGSEA. This CDR3 contains 15 residues. CDR3 amino acids: CSVETGTASSYEQYF. The CDR3 DNA is TGCAGCGTAGAGACAGGGACCGCGAGCTCCTACGAGCAGTACTTC.

The rearrangement joins TRBV18 to TRBJ1-1; D unresolved. Germline lookup yields CDR1 KGHSH and CDR2 LQKENI. The CDR3 length is 14 residues. Trimming left V 3 bases short and J 1 base short, with 9 bases between. The CDR3 nucleotides read TGTGCCAGCTCACCTGGACGTCCGAACACTGAAGCTTTCTTT. Translated: CASSPGRPNTEAFF.

This clone was recorded once. This chain connects TRBV30 to TRBJ1-1; TRBD1 matches 8 bases. Germline loops: CDR1 GTSNPN, CDR2 SVGIG (reference sequence). With 7 bases clipped from V and 5 bases from J, the junction kept 18 bases outside the gene matches. This CDR3 is 16 amino acids long. The CDR3 reads CASEILPQGARTEAFF. CDR3 in DNA: TGTGCCTCCGAAATCCTCCCCCAGGGGGCGAGGACTGAAGCTTTCTTT. The full variable domain, with the rest looked up from reference TRBV30 and TRBJ1-1, is SQTIHQWPATLVQPVGSPLSLECTVEGTSNPNLYWYRQAAGRGLQLLFYSVGIGQISSEVPQNLSASRPQDRQFILSSKKLLLSDSGFYLCASEILPQGARTEAFFGQGTRLTVV.

A few counts support this clone. The chain carries TRBV2 and TRBJ2-7; 7 positions agree with TRBD2. CDR1 and CDR2 from the germline V gene are SNHLY and FYNNEI. V was clipped by 4 bases and J by 9 bases; unmatched bases: 12. This CDR3 region has 14 residues. CDR3 in DNA: TGTGCCAGCAGTGCGGGAGGATTTGAGCCTGGGCAGTACTTC. This translates into CASSAGGFEPGQYF. The entire variable domain, with the rest obtained from reference TRBV2 and TRBJ2-7, is as follows: EPEVTQTPSHQVTQMGQEVILRCVPISNHLYFYWYRQILGQKVEFLVSFYNNEISEKSEIFDDQFSVERPDGSNFTLKIRSTKLEDSAMYFCASSAGGFEPGQYFGPGTRLTVT.

This clone occurred a few times. The rearrangement uses TRBV28 and TRBJ1-1; D uncertain. Germline assignment: CDR1 MDHEN and CDR2 SYDVKM. Trimming pared 2 bases from V and 2 bases from J, leaving 9 bases between. The CDR3 has 14 residues. The CDR3 reads CASSLTQRNTEAFF. The CDR3 region has the DNA TGTGCCAGCAGTTTAACCCAGCGTAACACTGAAGCTTTCTTT.

V usage is TRBV18 and J usage is TRBJ2-5; TRBD2 agrees at 10 bases. The CDR3 is 15 residues long. V shed 2 bases, J shed 4 bases, and the junction held 4 bases outside the gene matches. The germline V gene encodes CDR1 KGHSH and CDR2 LQKENI. CDR3 region: CASSPYSGGRETQYF. The CDR3 DNA is TGTGCCAGCTCACCATATAGCGGGGGGCGAGAGACCCAGTACTTC.

The chain employs TRBV5-1 and TRBJ1-1, with 9 bases matching TRBD1. Germline V lookup: CDR1 SGHRS, CDR2 YFSETQ. This CDR3 region has 15 residues. V gave up 3 bases and J gave up 1 base; unmatched junction bases: 4. The CDR3 loop is CASSSRQGGNTEAFF. DNA for the CDR3: TGCGCCAGCAGCTCCCGACAGGGGGGGAACACTGAAGCTTTCTTT.

J is TRBJ1-1 and V is TRBV12-5, with D unclear. V gave up 1 base and J gave up 1 base, with 7 bases separating them. Germline CDR1 and CDR2: LGHNT and FRNRAP. The CDR3 is 14 residues long. DNA of the CDR3: TGTGCTAGTGGTTTGGGGGGTTCGAACACTGAAGCTTTCTTT. Translation: CASGLGGSNTEAFF.

This chain links TRBV30 with TRBJ2-5; D might be TRBD1 (6 bases). Germline V gene lookup returns CDR1 GTSNPN and CDR2 SVGIG (reference sequence). This CDR3 has 15 amino acids. V was clipped by 1 base and J by 2 bases, with 14 bases between them. CDR3 protein: CAWSGGQTTQETQYF. Written as DNA, the CDR3 is TGTGCCTGGAGTGGTGGACAGACAACTCAAGAGACCCAGTACTTC.

The chain uses TRBV10-3 and TRBJ2-7; 7 bases map to TRBD2. This CDR3 has 14 amino acids. V was pared by 10 bases and J by 0 bases, with 9 bases of the junction left unmatched. In germline, CDR1 is ENHRY, CDR2 SYGVKD. CDR3 DNA sequence: TGTGCCACCCAGGGAGGGGATGGCTCCTACGAGCAGTACTTC. Translated, it gives CATQGGDGSYEQYF.

This chain joins TRBV19 and TRBJ2-2, with D perhaps given as TRBD1 or TRBD2 (7 bases each). The V gene lost 10 bases and the J gene lost 5 bases, with 14 bases spanning the gap. Germline lookup yields CDR1 LNHDA and CDR2 SQIVND (reference sequence). The CDR3 length is 13 residues. The CDR3 DNA is TGTGCCACCCACAGGGGAGGGACCGGGGAGCTGTTTTTT. The encoded protein is CATHRGGTGELFF.

In this sample, this clone turned up a few times. This chain connects TRBV4-1 to TRBJ1-2; TRBD1 aligns across 7 bases. Per germline, CDR1 MGHRA and CDR2 YSYEKL. This CDR3 has 13 residues. With V trimmed by 3 bases and J by 8 bases, 6 bases remained unmatched. CDR3 in amino acids: CASSQRQGGGYTF. The CDR3 region has the DNA TGCGCCAGCAGCCAGAGACAGGGAGGCGGCTACACCTTC.

The chain links TRBV5-1 to TRBJ2-1; no definite D call. The CDR3 covers 15 residues. The ends were cut back, 5 bases at V and 0 bases at J, with 12 bases in the middle. Germline V CDR1 and CDR2: SGHRS, YFSETQ. DNA for the CDR3: TGCGCCAGCAGGCACCTAGAGGCCTCCTACAATGAGCAGTTCTTC. It specifies CASRHLEASYNEQFF.

This chain connects TRBV7-8 to TRBJ1-1, with D possibly being TRBD1 (6 bases). There are 14 residues in the CDR3. V lost 3 bases to trimming and J lost 0 bases, with 8 bases between them. From germline, CDR1 is SGHVS and CDR2 FQNEAQ. The CDR3 region has the DNA TGTGCCAGCAGCTTCACAGGGTTGAACACTGAAGCTTTCTTT. Translation: CASSFTGLNTEAFF. Full variable domain (missing parts from reference TRBV7-8 and TRBJ1-1): GAGVSQSPRYKVAKRGQDVALRCDPISGHVSLFWYQQALGQGPEFLTYFQNEAQLDKSGLPSDRFFAERPEGSVSTLKIQRTQQEDSAVYLCASSFTGLNTEAFFGQGTRLTVV.

This chain links TRBV1 with TRBJ2-7; the table's TRBD1 call for D was not verified on the DNA. TRBV1 is annotated as a pseudogene. This CDR3 comprises 14 residues. The DNA of the CDR3 is TGCACCCATGATGAGGACAGGAAGTTCTACGAGCAGTACTTC. It encodes CTHDEDRKFYEQYF.

This clone was seen only once. This chain joins TRBV19 and TRBJ1-2; D is undetermined. The CDR3 is made up of 14 amino acids. The germline V gene encodes CDR1 LNHDA and CDR2 SQIVND (reference sequence). Trimming shortened V by 6 bases and J by 5 bases, and 16 bases separated the two germline ends. CDR3: CASRMAGLGYGYTF. In DNA form, the CDR3 reads TGTGCCAGTAGGATGGCAGGCCTAGGGTATGGCTACACCTTC.

This chain links TRBV2 with TRBJ1-1, with 9 bases lining up with TRBD1. The CDR3 has 17 residues. Germline CDR1 SNHLY, CDR2 FYNNEI. V was pared by 1 base and J by 4 bases, with 10 bases of the junction left unmatched. This chain's CDR3 is CASSEDGQGPGGTEAFF. Here the CDR3 DNA reads TGTGCCAGCAGTGAAGATGGACAGGGGCCAGGGGGCACTGAAGCTTTCTTT. Complete variable domain (other parts from reference TRBV2 and TRBJ1-1): EPEVTQTPSHQVTQMGQEVILRCVPISNHLYFYWYRQILGQKVEFLVSFYNNEISEKSEIFDDQFSVERPDGSNFTLKIRSTKLEDSAMYFCASSEDGQGPGGTEAFFGQGTRLTVV.